Sequencing of this T cell receptor (beta chain) was carried out in a study of T cells after yellow fever vaccination. This clonotype was observed a few times. TCRdb re-called the 5' RACE reads through MiXCR, storing one row per CDR3 protein. This sample has 300,000 to 400,000 distinct CDR3 sequences, with approximately 12% found just once. From germline, CDR1 is SGHRS and CDR2 YFSETQ. The CDR3 is 13 residues long. After removal of 6 bases from V and 3 bases from J, the junction contained 5 bases not matched to a gene. The sequence derives from a man younger than 35 who received the YFV17D yellow fever vaccine. The gene calls are TRBV5-1 and TRBJ1-1; 7 positions agree with TRBD1. This material consisted of CD4+ T cells sorted from PBMCs, taken 15 days after the yellow fever booster vaccination. The CDR3 reads CASTGTADTEAFF. The CDR3, as DNA: TGCGCCAGCACTGGGACAGCCGACACTGAAGCTTTCTTT. The full variable domain, rest sourced from reference TRBV5-1 and TRBJ1-1, is KAGVTQTPRYLIKTRGQQVTLSCSPISGHRSVSWYQQTPGQGLQFLFEYFSETQRNKGNFPGRFSGRQFSNSRSEMNVSTLELGDSALYLCASTGTADTEAFFGQGTRLTVV.